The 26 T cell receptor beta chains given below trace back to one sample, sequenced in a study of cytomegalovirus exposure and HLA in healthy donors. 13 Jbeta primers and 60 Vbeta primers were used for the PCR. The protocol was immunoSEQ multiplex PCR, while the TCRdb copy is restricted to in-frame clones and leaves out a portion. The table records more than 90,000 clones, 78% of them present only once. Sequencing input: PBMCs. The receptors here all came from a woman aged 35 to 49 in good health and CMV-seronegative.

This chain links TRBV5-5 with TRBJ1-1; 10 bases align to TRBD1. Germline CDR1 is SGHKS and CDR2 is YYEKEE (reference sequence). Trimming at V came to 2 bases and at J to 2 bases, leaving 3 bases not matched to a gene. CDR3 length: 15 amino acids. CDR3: CASSLRTGGNTEAFF. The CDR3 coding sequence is TGTGCCAGCAGCTTAAGGACAGGGGGAAACACTGAAGCTTTCTTT.

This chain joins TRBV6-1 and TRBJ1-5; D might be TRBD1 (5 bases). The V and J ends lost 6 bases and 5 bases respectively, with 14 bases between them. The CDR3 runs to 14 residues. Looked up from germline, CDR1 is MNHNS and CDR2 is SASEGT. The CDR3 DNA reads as TGTGCCAGCAGAACCCCCGGGGGTCATCAGCCCCAGCATTTT. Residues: CASRTPGGHQPQHF.

The CDR3 is CASSFTLAGGPNQETQYF. CDR3 nucleotide sequence: TGTGCCAGCAGTTTTACACTAGCGGGAGGCCCAAACCAAGAGACCCAGTACTTC. This chain connects TRBV28 to TRBJ2-5; 12 bases map to TRBD2. The germline CDR1 and CDR2 sequences are MDHEN and SYDVKM. The CDR3 has 18 residues. Trimming at V came to 3 bases and at J to 0 bases, leaving 8 bases not matched to a gene.

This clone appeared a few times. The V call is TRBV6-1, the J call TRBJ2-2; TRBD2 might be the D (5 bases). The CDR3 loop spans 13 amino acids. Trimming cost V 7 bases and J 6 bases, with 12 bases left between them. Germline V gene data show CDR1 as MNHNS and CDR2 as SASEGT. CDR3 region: CASNVGVPGELFF. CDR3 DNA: TGTGCCAGCAATGTCGGGGTGCCCGGGGAGCTGTTTTTT.

The CDR3, as DNA: TGTGCCATCAGTGACTCAGGACAGACCTATGAAAAACTGTTTTTT. It is translated as CAISDSGQTYEKLFF. V and J are TRBV10-3 and TRBJ1-4; TRBD1 is a possible D gene (6 bases). CDR3 length: 15 residues. Germline assignment: CDR1 ENHRY and CDR2 SYGVKD. The germline V and J ends were trimmed by 3 bases and 6 bases, with 14 bases remaining between them.

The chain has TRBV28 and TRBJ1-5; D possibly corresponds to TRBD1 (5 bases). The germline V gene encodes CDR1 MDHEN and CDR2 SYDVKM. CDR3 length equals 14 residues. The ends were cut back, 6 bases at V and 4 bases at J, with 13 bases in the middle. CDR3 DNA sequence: TGTGCCAGCAGGACGAAGGGGTTGAATCAGCCCCAGCATTTT. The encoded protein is CASRTKGLNQPQHF.

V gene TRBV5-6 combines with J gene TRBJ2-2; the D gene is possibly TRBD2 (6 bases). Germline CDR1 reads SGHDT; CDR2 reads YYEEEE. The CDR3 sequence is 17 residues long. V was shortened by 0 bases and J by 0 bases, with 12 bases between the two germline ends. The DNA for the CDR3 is TGTGCCAGCAGCTTGGCCGGCGGGGCTTCGAACACCGGGGAGCTGTTTTTT. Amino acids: CASSLAGGASNTGELFF.

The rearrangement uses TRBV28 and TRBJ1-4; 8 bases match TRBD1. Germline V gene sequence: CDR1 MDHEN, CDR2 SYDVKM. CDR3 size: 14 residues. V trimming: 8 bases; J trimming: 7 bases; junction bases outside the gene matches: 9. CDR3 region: CASSPRGRGEKLFF. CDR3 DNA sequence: TGTGCCAGCTCCCCCAGGGGGCGCGGTGAAAAACTGTTTTTT.

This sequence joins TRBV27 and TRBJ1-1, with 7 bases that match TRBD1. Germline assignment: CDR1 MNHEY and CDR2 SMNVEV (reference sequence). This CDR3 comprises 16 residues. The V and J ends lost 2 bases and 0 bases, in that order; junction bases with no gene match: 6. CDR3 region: CASSLRGLTMNTEAFF. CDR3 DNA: TGTGCCAGCAGTTTAAGGGGGCTGACCATGAACACTGAAGCTTTCTTT.

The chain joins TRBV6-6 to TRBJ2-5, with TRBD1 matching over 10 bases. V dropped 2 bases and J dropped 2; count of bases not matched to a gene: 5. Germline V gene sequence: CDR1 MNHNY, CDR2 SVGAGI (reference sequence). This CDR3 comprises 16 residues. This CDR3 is CASSYKRQGAQETQYF. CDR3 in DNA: TGTGCCAGCAGTTACAAGAGACAGGGGGCTCAAGAGACCCAGTACTTC.

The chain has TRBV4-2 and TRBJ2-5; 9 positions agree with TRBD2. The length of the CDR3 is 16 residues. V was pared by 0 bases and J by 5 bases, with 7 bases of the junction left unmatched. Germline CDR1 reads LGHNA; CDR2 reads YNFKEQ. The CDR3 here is CASSQEGGSGGETQYF. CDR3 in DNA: TGTGCCAGCAGCCAAGAGGGGGGGAGCGGGGGGGAGACCCAGTACTTC.

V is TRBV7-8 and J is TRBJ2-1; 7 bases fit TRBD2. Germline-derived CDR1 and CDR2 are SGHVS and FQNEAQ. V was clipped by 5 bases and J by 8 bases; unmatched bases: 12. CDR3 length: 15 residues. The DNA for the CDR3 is TGTGCCAGCAGCCGCCAGGGAGCGGGAAGCGATGAGCAGTTCTTC. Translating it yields CASSRQGAGSDEQFF.

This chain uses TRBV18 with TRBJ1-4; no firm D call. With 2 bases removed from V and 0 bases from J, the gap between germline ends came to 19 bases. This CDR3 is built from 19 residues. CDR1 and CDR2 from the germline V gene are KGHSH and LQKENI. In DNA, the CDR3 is TGTGCCAGCTCACCAATGAGGCCCACTCTCCTAACAACTAATGAAAAACTGTTTTTT. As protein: CASSPMRPTLLTTNEKLFF.

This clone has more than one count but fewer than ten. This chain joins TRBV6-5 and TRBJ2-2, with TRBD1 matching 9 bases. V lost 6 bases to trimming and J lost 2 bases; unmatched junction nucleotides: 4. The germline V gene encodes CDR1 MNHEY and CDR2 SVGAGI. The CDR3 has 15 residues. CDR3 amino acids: CASRRGQGNTGELFF. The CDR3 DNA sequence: TGTGCCAGCAGACGGGGACAGGGTAACACCGGGGAGCTGTTTTTT.

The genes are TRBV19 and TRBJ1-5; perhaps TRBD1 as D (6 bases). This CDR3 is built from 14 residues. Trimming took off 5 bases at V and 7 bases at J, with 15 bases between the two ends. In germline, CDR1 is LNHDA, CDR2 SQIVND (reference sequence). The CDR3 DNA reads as TGTGCCAGTAGTCCACAGGGTGGCGGCCAGCCCCAGCATTTT. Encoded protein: CASSPQGGGQPQHF.

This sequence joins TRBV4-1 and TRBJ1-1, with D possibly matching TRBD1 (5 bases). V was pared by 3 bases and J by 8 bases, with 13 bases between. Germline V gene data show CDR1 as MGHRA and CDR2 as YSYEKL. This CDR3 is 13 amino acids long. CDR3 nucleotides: TGCGCCAGCAGCCAGGCTGCGGGGCCCGAAGCTTTCTTT. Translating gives CASSQAAGPEAFF.

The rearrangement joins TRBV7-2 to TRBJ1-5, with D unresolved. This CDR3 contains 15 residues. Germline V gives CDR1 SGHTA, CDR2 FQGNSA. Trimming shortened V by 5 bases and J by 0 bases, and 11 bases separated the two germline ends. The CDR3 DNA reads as TGTGCCAGCAGCCTATCACTGATTAGCAATCAGCCCCAGCATTTT. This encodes CASSLSLISNQPQHF.

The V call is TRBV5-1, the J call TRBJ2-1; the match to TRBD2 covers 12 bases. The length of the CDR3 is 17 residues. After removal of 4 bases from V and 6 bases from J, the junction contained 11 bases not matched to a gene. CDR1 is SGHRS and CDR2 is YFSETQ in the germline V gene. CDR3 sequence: CASSGRLAGGFPNEQFF. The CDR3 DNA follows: TGCGCCAGCAGCGGGCGGCTAGCGGGAGGGTTCCCCAATGAGCAGTTCTTC.

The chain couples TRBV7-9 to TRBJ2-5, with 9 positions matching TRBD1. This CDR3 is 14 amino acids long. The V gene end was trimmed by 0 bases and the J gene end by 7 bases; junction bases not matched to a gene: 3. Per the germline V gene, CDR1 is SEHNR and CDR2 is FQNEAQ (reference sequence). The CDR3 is CASSLAGQGGTQYF. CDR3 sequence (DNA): TGTGCCAGCAGCTTAGCGGGACAGGGAGGGACCCAGTACTTC.

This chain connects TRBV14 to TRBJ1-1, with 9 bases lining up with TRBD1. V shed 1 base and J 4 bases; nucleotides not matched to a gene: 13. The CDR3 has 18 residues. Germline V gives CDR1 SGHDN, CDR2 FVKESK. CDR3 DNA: TGTGCCAGCAGCCAAGGGGGGGGACAGGGTCACCGAAGCACTGAAGCTTTCTTT. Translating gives CASSQGGGQGHRSTEAFF.

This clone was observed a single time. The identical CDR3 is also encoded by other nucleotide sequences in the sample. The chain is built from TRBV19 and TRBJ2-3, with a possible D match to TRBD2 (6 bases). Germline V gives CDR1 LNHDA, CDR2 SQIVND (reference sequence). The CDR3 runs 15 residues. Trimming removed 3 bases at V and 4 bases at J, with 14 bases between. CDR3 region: CASSMSGGPADTQYF. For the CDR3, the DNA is TGTGCCAGTAGTATGAGTGGAGGGCCGGCAGATACGCAGTATTTT.

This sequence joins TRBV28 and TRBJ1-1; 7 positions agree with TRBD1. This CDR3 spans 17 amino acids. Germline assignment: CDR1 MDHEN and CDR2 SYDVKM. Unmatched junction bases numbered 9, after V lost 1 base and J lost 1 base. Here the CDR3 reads CASSLFTGAIKNTEAFF. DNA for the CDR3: TGTGCCAGCAGTTTATTCACAGGGGCGATAAAGAACACTGAAGCTTTCTTT.

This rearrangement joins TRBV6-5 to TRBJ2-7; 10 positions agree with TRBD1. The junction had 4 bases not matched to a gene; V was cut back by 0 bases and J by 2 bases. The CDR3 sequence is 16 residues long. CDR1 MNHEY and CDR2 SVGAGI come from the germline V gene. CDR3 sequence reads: CASSYSEGTGAYEQYF. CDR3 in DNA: TGTGCCAGCAGTTACTCGGAGGGGACAGGGGCCTACGAGCAGTACTTC.

The CDR3 DNA is TGCAGCGTAGGGGGGGCTTCTGGAAACACCATATATTTT. Amino acid sequence: CSVGGASGNTIYF. J is TRBJ1-3 and V is TRBV29-1, with a weak D call TRBD1 (6 bases). The CDR3 loop spans 13 amino acids. Germline CDR1 reads SQVTM; CDR2 reads ANQGSEA. V lost 6 bases and J 1 base, leaving 10 bases between the germline ends.

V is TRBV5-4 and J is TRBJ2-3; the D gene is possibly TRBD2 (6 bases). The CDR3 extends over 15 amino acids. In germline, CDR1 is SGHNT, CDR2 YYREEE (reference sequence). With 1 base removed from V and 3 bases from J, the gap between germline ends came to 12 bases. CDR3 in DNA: TGTGCCAGCAGCTTGCTGGAGGGGCGGACAGATACGCAGTATTTT. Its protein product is CASSLLEGRTDTQYF.

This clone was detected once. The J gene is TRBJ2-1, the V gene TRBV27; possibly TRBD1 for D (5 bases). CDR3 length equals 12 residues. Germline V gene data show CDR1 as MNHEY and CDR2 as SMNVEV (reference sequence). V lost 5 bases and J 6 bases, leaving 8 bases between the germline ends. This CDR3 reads CASSRGFNEQFF. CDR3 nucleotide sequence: TGTGCCAGCAGTAGGGGCTTCAATGAGCAGTTCTTC.